The 22 T cell receptor beta chains in this list originate from one sample, sequenced in a study of OX40 agonist ivuxolimab in advanced cancers. The repertoire was sequenced with immunoSEQ multiplex PCR; TCRdb's copy has only in-frame clones and lacks some. The data show approximately 80,000 clones, around 86% seen once. The sequencing here drew on CD4+ or CD8+ T cells sorted from blood, taken in a trial of the OX40 agonist ivuxolimab. Receptors were obtained from an adult with an advanced solid tumor such as melanoma, head and neck, liver or kidney cancer.

This chain connects TRBV5-5 to TRBJ2-7; unclear D gene. Between the trimmed V and J ends, which lost 0 bases and 3 bases, there was a span of 4 bases. This CDR3 region has 12 residues. Germline V CDR1 and CDR2: SGHKS, YYEKEE (reference sequence). Written as DNA, the CDR3 is TGTGCCAGCAGCTTGGACTACTACGAGCAGTACTTC. It encodes CASSLDYYEQYF. Full variable domain (rest looked up from reference TRBV5-5 and TRBJ2-7): DAGVTQSPTHLIKTRGQQVTLRCSPISGHKSVSWYQQVLGQGPQFIFQYYEKEERGRGNFPDRFSARQFPNYSSELNVNALLLGDSALYLCASSLDYYEQYFGPGTRLTVT.

This clone appeared a few times. CDR3 DNA sequence: TGTGCCAGCAGCTTAGCGCTGGGGGGCGGCCATGGCTACACCTTC. This sequence encodes CASSLALGGGHGYTF. The chain links TRBV7-9 to TRBJ1-2, with D possibly TRBD1 on 6 matching bases. The CDR3 extends over 15 amino acids. Germline CDR1 SEHNR, CDR2 FQNEAQ (reference sequence). V was clipped by 0 bases and J by 6 bases, with 14 bases between them.

The chain is built from TRBV6-5 and TRBJ2-5; D gene ambiguous. Trimming took off 0 bases at V and 5 bases at J, with 10 bases between the two ends. The V gene's germline CDR1 is MNHEY and CDR2 SVGAGI. The CDR3 length is 14 residues. Here the CDR3 DNA reads TGTGCCAGCAGTTACTCGATTAGCTTGGAGACCCAGTACTTC. This translates into CASSYSISLETQYF.

This clone came up a few times. The chain uses TRBV10-3 and TRBJ2-1; D unclear. The germline CDR1 and CDR2 sequences are ENHRY and SYGVKD. The CDR3 extends over 13 amino acids. The V gene lost 3 bases and the J gene lost 1 base, with 4 bases spanning the gap. The CDR3 protein is CAISDISYNEQFF. Here the CDR3 DNA reads TGTGCCATCAGTGATATTTCCTACAATGAGCAGTTCTTC.

This clone was counted only a few times. V and J are TRBV4-1 and TRBJ2-1, with D possibly matching TRBD2 (6 bases). Trimming pared 3 bases from V and 2 bases from J, leaving 14 bases between. CDR1 MGHRA and CDR2 YSYEKL come from the germline V gene. This CDR3 region has 16 residues. The CDR3 protein is CASSHVGRTAYNEQFF. CDR3 DNA: TGCGCCAGCAGCCATGTTGGGAGGACCGCCTACAATGAGCAGTTCTTC.

This clone has just a few counts. The rearrangement links TRBV7-9 to TRBJ2-7, with 12 bases lining up with TRBD2. This CDR3 is 15 amino acids long. Germline V gives CDR1 SEHNR, CDR2 FQNEAQ (reference sequence). Losses at the gene ends were 1 base for V and 5 bases for J; bases not matched to a gene: 3. The CDR3 DNA reads TGTGCCAGCAGCTTAGGTGGACTAGCGGGAAACGAGCAGTACTTC. Its protein product is CASSLGGLAGNEQYF.

The CDR3 is CASSPRGRNTDTQYF. As DNA, the CDR3 is TGTGCCAGCTCACCACGCGGTAGAAACACAGATACGCAGTATTTT. The chain is built from TRBV18 and TRBJ2-3; D ambiguous. The CDR3 has 15 residues. V lost 1 base to trimming and J lost 2 bases, with 10 bases between them. The V gene's germline CDR1 is KGHSH and CDR2 LQKENI.

The CDR3 coding sequence is TGTGCCAGCAGCGTAACAGGGGGCCGGACGCAGTATTTT. This sequence encodes CASSVTGGRTQYF. The chain combines TRBV9 with TRBJ2-3, with 9 bases that match TRBD1. CDR1 is SGDLS and CDR2 is YYNGEE in the germline V gene. Germline trimming cut 1 base from V and 9 bases from J; bases unmatched to any gene: 3. The CDR3 has 13 amino acids.

The gene calls are TRBV4-1 and TRBJ2-1; 10 bases match TRBD2. CDR3 length equals 16 residues. Unmatched junction bases numbered 6, after V lost 1 base and J lost 6 bases. Per germline, CDR1 MGHRA and CDR2 YSYEKL. This CDR3 is CASSQGTSGIGNEQFF. DNA for the CDR3: TGCGCCAGCAGCCAAGGTACTAGCGGGATCGGCAATGAGCAGTTCTTC.

In its sample, this clone was seen a few times. The rearrangement uses TRBV7-2 and TRBJ2-3, with D maybe TRBD2 (7 bases). The length of the CDR3 is 16 residues. CDR1 SGHTA and CDR2 FQGNSA come from the germline V gene. The germline V and J ends were trimmed by 5 bases and 2 bases, with 17 bases remaining between them. CDR3 coding DNA: TGTGCCAGCAGCCGCTCGGGGGCGGGAGTCACAGATACGCAGTATTTT. It yields the protein CASSRSGAGVTDTQYF.

The CDR3 DNA sequence: TGCGCCAGCAGCGTGGACGAAAATGGCTACACCTTC. It translates to CASSVDENGYTF. The chain couples TRBV5-1 to TRBJ1-2, with no clear D. There are 12 residues in the CDR3. V dropped 4 bases and J dropped 6 bases, with 10 bases sitting between them. Germline V gives CDR1 SGHRS, CDR2 YFSETQ. The full variable domain, in which reference TRBV5-1 and TRBJ1-2 provide the parts outside the CDR3, is KAGVTQTPRYLIKTRGQQVTLSCSPISGHRSVSWYQQTPGQGLQFLFEYFSETQRNKGNFPGRFSGRQFSNSRSEMNVSTLELGDSALYLCASSVDENGYTFGSGTRLTVV.

The chain couples TRBV11-3 to TRBJ2-5; TRBD2 is a possible D gene (5 bases). Germline assignment: CDR1 SGHNT and CDR2 YENEEA. With 6 bases removed from V and 2 bases from J, the gap between germline ends came to 10 bases. The CDR3 is made up of 13 amino acids. Written as DNA, the CDR3 is TGTGCCAGCAGAAGAGGGAAACAAGAGACCCAGTACTTC. Protein: CASRRGKQETQYF.

Worth noting for this clone: One end of the junction varies from germline; a read error may be responsible. The rearrangement links TRBV6-1 to TRBJ1-4; the D is unclear. The germline V gene encodes CDR1 MNHNS and CDR2 SASEGT. The CDR3 contains 15 residues. CDR3 amino acids: CAGSALPYGNEKLFF. CDR3 in DNA: TGTGCCGGCAGTGCCTTACCCTATGGCAATGAAAAACTGTTTTTT.

The chain couples TRBV14 to TRBJ2-1; 11 nucleotides agree with TRBD2. CDR1 SGHDN and CDR2 FVKESK come from the germline V gene. Unmatched junction bases numbered 10, after V lost 0 bases and J lost 9 bases. This CDR3 is 17 amino acids long. CDR3 DNA: TGTGCCAGCAGCCAAGATCGATCTAGCGGGAGGTGGGGTGAGCAGTTCTTC. It specifies CASSQDRSSGRWGEQFF.

This clone was seen a few times. The chain employs TRBV9 and TRBJ1-3; D gene unclear. The V and J ends lost 4 bases and 4 bases respectively, with 12 bases between them. Germline-derived CDR1 and CDR2 are SGDLS and YYNGEE. This CDR3 contains 14 residues. CDR3 in amino acids: CASSPDPLGNTIYF. CDR3 nucleotide sequence: TGTGCCAGCAGCCCGGATCCCCTCGGAAACACCATATATTTT.

The chain has TRBV6-5 and TRBJ2-2; 9 nucleotides agree with TRBD2. The length of the CDR3 is 16 residues. Germline CDR1 and CDR2: MNHEY and SVGAGI. The trim removed 2 bases at V and 5 bases at J, leaving 6 bases unmatched. CDR3 loop: CASSYTSSGMTGELFF. CDR3 DNA: TGTGCCAGCAGTTACACGTCTAGCGGGATGACCGGGGAGCTGTTTTTT.

This clone has just one count. The V and J genes are TRBV7-3 and TRBJ2-3, with 8 bases that match TRBD1. Germline loops: CDR1 SGHTA, CDR2 FQGTGA. V gave up 2 bases and J gave up 4 bases; unmatched junction bases: 8. The CDR3 spans 16 residues. The CDR3 DNA is TGTGCCAGCAGCTTAGGTAGACAGGGGATCGCAGATACGCAGTATTTT. Its translation: CASSLGRQGIADTQYF.

This chain links TRBV6-4 with TRBJ1-2, with unresolved D. The CDR3 runs 13 residues. The ends were cut back, 0 bases at V and 7 bases at J, with 9 bases in the middle. CDR1 MRHNA and CDR2 SNTAGT come from the germline V gene. In nucleotides, the CDR3 is TGTGCCAGCAGTGACTCGATGTCCGCTGGCTACACCTTC. This translates into CASSDSMSAGYTF.

The count of this clone is one. V is TRBV6-6 and J is TRBJ2-3; D ambiguous. This CDR3 contains 11 residues. The germline V gene has CDR1 MNHNY and CDR2 SVGAGI (reference sequence). V was cut by 6 bases and J by 2 bases, with 3 bases left in between. CDR3 bases: TGTGCCAGCAGGTTCACAGATACGCAGTATTTT. Its translation: CASRFTDTQYF.

V usage is TRBV5-1 and J usage is TRBJ2-1, with 12 nucleotides matching TRBD2. J was trimmed by 10 bases and V by 5 bases; bases with no gene match: 7. This CDR3 contains 14 residues. CDR1 and CDR2 (germline): SGHRS, YFSETQ. The CDR3: CASSPLAGGGEQFF. In nucleotides, the CDR3 is TGCGCCAGCAGTCCCCTAGCGGGAGGGGGAGAGCAGTTCTTC.

CDR3 loop: CSATTFYGYTF. CDR3 coding DNA: TGCAGTGCTACAACTTTCTATGGCTACACCTTC. The chain links TRBV20-1 to TRBJ1-2; unclear D gene. V shed 4 bases and J shed 4 bases, with 7 bases lying between them. The CDR3 covers 11 residues. In germline, CDR1 is DFQATT, CDR2 SNEGSKA (reference sequence).

CDR3 protein: CAIEKDGSSYEQYF. The CDR3 nucleotides read TGTGCCATCGAGAAGGACGGGAGCTCCTACGAGCAGTACTTC. J is TRBJ2-7 and V is TRBV2; weak D call: TRBD2 (6 bases). V was shortened by 10 bases and J by 0 bases, with 16 bases between the two germline ends. Germline V CDR1 and CDR2: SNHLY, FYNNEI. CDR3 length: 14 residues.